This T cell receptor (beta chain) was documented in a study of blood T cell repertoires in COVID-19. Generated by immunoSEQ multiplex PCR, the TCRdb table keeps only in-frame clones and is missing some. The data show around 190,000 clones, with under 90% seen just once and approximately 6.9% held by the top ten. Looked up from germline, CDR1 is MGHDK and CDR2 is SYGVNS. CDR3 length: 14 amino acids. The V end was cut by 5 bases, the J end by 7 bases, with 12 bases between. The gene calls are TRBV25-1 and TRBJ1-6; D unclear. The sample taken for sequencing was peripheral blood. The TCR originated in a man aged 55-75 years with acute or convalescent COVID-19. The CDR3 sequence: CASSLEQKNSPLHF. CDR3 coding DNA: TGTGCCAGCAGTCTGGAACAGAAAAATTCACCCCTCCACTTT.